The present entry profiles one T cell receptor (beta chain) with its context. This entry is derived from a study of blood T cell repertoires in COVID-19. Study summary: The United States, Italy and Spain were the sources of the acute and convalescent COVID-19 samples. PBMCs, B-cell-depleted T cells, or T cells were the source of the cDNA or gDNA that made up the material.

The V and J ends lost 2 bases and 4 bases, in that order; junction bases with no gene match: 12. Germline CDR1 SGHVS, CDR2 FQNEAQ. The length of the CDR3 is 17 residues. Per the original methods: Reference gene primer amplification yielded estimated nucleated cell counts. Profiling relied on immunoSEQ multiplex PCR, and the TCRdb table lists in-frame clones only, not all of them. Clonal size and the V and J genes are those of that table, whereas D and trimming came from the DNA. This sample has approximately 150,000 clones; roughly 84% occur once, and the top ten carry approximately 5%. The receptor's source is a human donor in a cohort sampled during active COVID-19. The rearrangement links TRBV7-8 to TRBJ2-3, with 7 nucleotides matching TRBD2. The sample taken for sequencing was peripheral blood. DNA for the CDR3: TGTGCCAGCAGCTTAACTGCTAGCGGAGGCGGGGCAGATACGCAGTATTTT. It is translated as CASSLTASGGGADTQYF.